This entry describes one T cell receptor (beta chain). The target of this receptor is not known. There are no base qualities to consult, and no much larger clone falls within one base. The study was a case-control design nested within a healthcare worker cohort in London, UK, with weekly nasopharyngeal swab PCR tests and blood sampling. Healthcare workers were enrolled in the week of the UK lockdown, from 23 to 31 March 2020, and were followed every week for up to 16 weeks. The library was obtained by 5' RACE. These reads were obtained on a NextSeq 500. To correct for sequencing error and PCR bias, the TCR library protocol tagged individual cDNA molecules with unique molecular identifiers. Both TCR alpha and beta chains were sequenced, and tight co-correlation was observed between alpha and beta sequence abundances in each sample. Turning to the authors' computational methods: Decombinator V4 was used to annotate the V gene, J gene and CDR3 of the TCR sequences. Expanded TCRs were defined as changing significantly between any two time points under a Poisson model with p below 0.0001. Abundances of TCRs were expressed as counts per million after normalisation to the total number of TCRs sequenced in each sample. MAIT TCRs were defined by TRAV1-2 paired with TRAJ12, TRAJ20 or TRAJ33, and iNKT TCRs by TRAV10 paired with TRAJ18. VDJdb, accessed 1 November 2021, was searched for CMV, EBV and SARS-CoV-2 annotated TCRs, with TCRs annotated for multiple antigens excluded. The raw public reads went through TCRdb reprocessing: fastp at Q25, MiXCR clone calling, in-frame beta chains kept. Each CDR3 protein appears once, grouped with its most common genes and DNA. TCRdb, not the authors, supplied the V and J calls. For this sample there are 79,000 or so distinct CDR3 sequences; about 13% appear just once. The ten most abundant clones make up approximately 1% of the sample.

This sample is drawn from a study of early T cells in non-severe SARS-CoV-2 infection (dated by TCRdb to about 2021). About the study as a whole: TCR sequencing used bulk RNA from unsorted whole blood, so alpha and beta chains could not be paired. The full study reports these points: VDJdb matching was skewed toward anti-spike CD8 responses, so virus-specific expansions were likely underestimated and private and CD4 specificities were missed.

Sequences LNHDA (CDR1) and SQIVND (CDR2) are obtained from the germline V gene (reference sequence). From its cysteine to its phenylalanine, the CDR3 spans 10 amino acids. This entry keeps only the CDR3 DNA: 30 bases, framed from base 1. The sequenced material came from whole blood. The receptor comes from an adult who was a healthcare worker with PCR-confirmed SARS-CoV-2 infection or an uninfected control (not recorded which). Recombination connected TRBV19 to TRBJ2-7; the D gene lacks a confident call. CDR3 region: CVGEVYEQYF. The DNA sequence is given as TGTGTTGGAGAGGTCTACGAGCAGTACTTC.